Given below is one TCR beta chain in context. The antigen is not known. The study made its TCR cDNA through 5'RACE template switching. That step introduced a universal primer site along with UMIs. A single record per CDR3 protein comes from TCRdb applying MiXCR to the 5' RACE reads. The table includes about 350,000 distinct CDR3 sequences, about 4% detected once. This specimen comes from a study of T cells after yellow fever vaccination. Study-wide findings and caveats: FACS-sorted repertoires might harbor abundant contaminating clonotypes from the bulk population.

V lost 5 bases to trimming and J lost 0 bases, with 10 bases between them. The CDR3 has 13 residues. Germline assignment: CDR1 SQVTM and CDR2 ANQGSEA. The source of this sequence is a man younger than 35 who received the YFV17D yellow fever vaccine. The chain uses TRBV29-1 and TRBJ1-2, with a tentative D call TRBD1 (5 bases). The input for sequencing was PBMCs, taken 5 days after the yellow fever booster vaccination. The CDR3, as DNA: TGCAGCGTTTGGGACGCGACTAACTATGGCTACACCTTC. Translated: CSVWDATNYGYTF.